The 5 T cell receptor beta chains below were found in one sample sequenced in a study of cytomegalovirus exposure and HLA in healthy donors. Both 60 Vbeta primers and 13 Jbeta primers went into the PCR. Generated by immunoSEQ multiplex PCR, the TCRdb table keeps only in-frame clones and is missing some. The sample has fewer than 110,000 clones; over 70% are singletons. The sample taken for sequencing was PBMCs. The source is a man in his fifties in good health and CMV-seronegative.

The chain joins TRBV7-8 to TRBJ2-7, with TRBD2 matching over 10 bases. CDR3 size: 15 residues. Germline-derived CDR1 and CDR2 are SGHVS and FQNEAQ. V was pared by 5 bases and J by 3 bases, with 7 bases of the junction left unmatched. The CDR3 region is CASSQVAGGIYEQYF. CDR3 sequence (DNA): TGTGCCAGCAGCCAGGTAGCGGGAGGTATCTACGAGCAGTACTTC.

CDR3 bases: TGCGCCAGCAACCTCATCGGACTAGCGGACACCGGGGAGCTGTTTTTT. Translated: CASNLIGLADTGELFF. The rearrangement links TRBV4-1 to TRBJ2-2, with 10 positions matching TRBD2. Per germline, CDR1 MGHRA and CDR2 YSYEKL. The CDR3 is 16 residues long. V gave up 7 bases and J gave up 3 bases; unmatched junction bases: 8.

The V call is TRBV5-1, the J call TRBJ2-1; TRBD2 matches 7 bases. Trimming took 0 bases from V and 7 from J; bases not matched to a gene: 10. CDR3 length equals 16 residues. The germline CDR1 and CDR2 sequences are SGHRS and YFSETQ. Here the CDR3 reads CASSLVGGSPFNEQFF. The CDR3 nucleotides read TGCGCCAGCAGCTTGGTCGGCGGGAGCCCTTTTAATGAGCAGTTCTTC.

This chain uses TRBV7-9 with TRBJ2-2; unclear D gene. The CDR3 sequence is 15 residues long. The germline V gene has CDR1 SEHNR and CDR2 FQNEAQ (reference sequence). Trimming stripped 5 bases from V and 3 bases from J, with 13 bases between. CDR3 sequence reads: CASSPTAGYTGELFF. CDR3 DNA sequence: TGTGCCAGCAGCCCCACCGCCGGGTACACCGGGGAGCTGTTTTTT.

This rearrangement joins TRBV7-9 to TRBJ2-5; 15 nucleotides align to TRBD2. Germline CDR1 is SEHNR and CDR2 is FQNEAQ (reference sequence). J was trimmed by 2 bases and V by 4 bases; bases with no gene match: 2. The CDR3 is 16 residues long. CDR3 DNA: TGTGCCAGCAGCTCGGGACTAGCGGGGGGACAAGAGACCCAGTACTTC. It specifies CASSSGLAGGQETQYF.